The 7 T cell receptor beta chains below all came from one sample that was sequenced in a study of identifying expanded T cells in peripheral blood. Clones were read by immunoSEQ multiplex PCR, and TCRdb kept only the in-frame ones, dropping some. The table includes more than 85,000 clones, about 91% detected once. Source material: blood. The receptors were gathered from a person between 18 and 70 years old in good health.

This chain uses TRBV21-1 with TRBJ2-7; the D call TRBD1 from the table was never checked on the DNA. TRBV21-1 constitutes a pseudogene. The CDR3 sequence is 17 residues long. The CDR3 loop reads CASRPKSTGMGSYEQYF. The CDR3 DNA reads TGTGCCAGCAGACCTAAATCTACAGGGATGGGCTCCTACGAGCAGTACTTC.

The V and J genes are TRBV7-3 and TRBJ2-5; tentatively, D is TRBD1 (5 bases). The CDR3 is 16 amino acids. The V gene's germline CDR1 is SGHTA and CDR2 FQGTGA. Trimming pared 1 base from V and 4 bases from J, leaving 16 bases between. The CDR3 here is CASSLKGSPYRETQYF. In nucleotides, the CDR3 is TGTGCCAGCAGCTTAAAGGGGTCCCCCTATAGAGAGACCCAGTACTTC.

The chain recombines TRBV27 with TRBJ1-6; D gene ambiguous. With 3 bases removed from V and 6 bases from J, the gap between germline ends came to 12 bases. The CDR3 is 15 residues long. Germline CDR1 is MNHEY and CDR2 is SMNVEV (reference sequence). CDR3 bases: TGTGCCAGCAGTTTCTCCGGAGGAGCTAATTCACCCCTCCACTTT. It specifies CASSFSGGANSPLHF.

This clone has ten or more counts. The chain uses TRBV7-9 and TRBJ2-3; D ambiguous. Germline values: CDR1 SEHNR, CDR2 FQNEAQ (reference sequence). The CDR3 totals 14 residues. Trimming pared 3 bases from V and 4 bases from J, leaving 11 bases between. The CDR3 nucleotides read TGTGCCAGCAGCTTGGCCGAGGCACCAGATACGCAGTATTTT. Protein: CASSLAEAPDTQYF.

The chain carries TRBV25-1 and TRBJ2-1, with D maybe TRBD2 (6 bases). CDR1 and CDR2 from the germline V gene are MGHDK and SYGVNS. The CDR3 covers 15 residues. V was cut by 3 bases and J by 5 bases, with 14 bases left in between. DNA for the CDR3: TGTGCCAGCAGTGACACCGGGACTCAAAACAATGAGCAGTTCTTC. Translated, it gives CASSDTGTQNNEQFF.

The chain uses TRBV6-1 and TRBJ2-5; TRBD2 matches 9 bases. V lost 6 bases and J lost 3; bases outside the gene matches: 2. The CDR3 covers 13 residues. CDR1 MNHNS and CDR2 SASEGT come from the germline V gene. In nucleotides, the CDR3 is TGTGCCAGCAGCCGACTAGCGGAAGAGACCCAGTACTTC. This gives the protein CASSRLAEETQYF.

The chain is built from TRBV2 and TRBJ2-1, with D perhaps matching TRBD2 (5 bases). The CDR3 loop spans 15 amino acids. Trimming stripped 10 bases from V and 0 bases from J, with 16 bases between. CDR1 SNHLY and CDR2 FYNNEI come from the germline V gene. This CDR3 reads CAIVGGHSSYNEQFF. As DNA, the CDR3 is TGTGCCATTGTGGGCGGGCACAGCTCCTACAATGAGCAGTTCTTC.